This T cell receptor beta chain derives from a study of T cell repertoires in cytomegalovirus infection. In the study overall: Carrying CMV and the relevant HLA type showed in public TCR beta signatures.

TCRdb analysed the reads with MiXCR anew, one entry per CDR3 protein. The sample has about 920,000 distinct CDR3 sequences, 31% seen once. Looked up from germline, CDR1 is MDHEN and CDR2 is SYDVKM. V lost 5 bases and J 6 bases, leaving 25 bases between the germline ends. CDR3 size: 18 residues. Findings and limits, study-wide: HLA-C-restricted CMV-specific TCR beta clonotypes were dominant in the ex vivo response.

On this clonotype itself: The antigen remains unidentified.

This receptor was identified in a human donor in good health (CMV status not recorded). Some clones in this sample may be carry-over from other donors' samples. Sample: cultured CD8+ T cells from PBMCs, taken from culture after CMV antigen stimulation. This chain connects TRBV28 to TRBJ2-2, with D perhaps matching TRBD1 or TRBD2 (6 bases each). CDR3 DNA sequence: TGTGCCAGCAGTCTCGGGGGCGCCGACGGCCCATACTCCGGGGAGCTGTTTTTT. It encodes CASSLGGADGPYSGELFF.